The 18 T cell receptor beta chains in this list originate from one sample, sequenced in a study of blood T cell repertoires in COVID-19. TCRdb's copy holds only in-frame clones and misses some; the assay was immunoSEQ multiplex PCR. This sample has some 160,000 clones, with 83% found just once. The material sequenced was peripheral blood. The source is a woman aged 80 or older with acute or convalescent COVID-19.

The chain links TRBV7-9 to TRBJ1-4; TRBD1 matches at 9 bases. The CDR3 length is 18 residues. Germline CDR1 SEHNR, CDR2 FQNEAQ (reference sequence). Trimming removed 5 bases from V and 0 bases from J; junction bases left unmatched: 10. The CDR3 sequence: CASSTETGGFTTNEKLFF. The CDR3 DNA sequence: TGTGCCAGCAGCACCGAGACAGGGGGGTTTACAACTAATGAAAAACTGTTTTTT.

This clone was detected once. The V gene is TRBV28, the J gene TRBJ1-1, with 11 bases identical to TRBD1. Per the germline V gene, CDR1 is MDHEN and CDR2 is SYDVKM. This CDR3 has 14 amino acids. V lost 7 bases and J lost 5; bases outside the gene matches: 6. The CDR3 DNA follows: TGTGCCAGCAATATTGGACAGGGGGCGACTGAAGCTTTCTTT. Residues: CASNIGQGATEAFF. The full variable domain, completed using reference TRBV28 and TRBJ1-1, is DVKVTQSSRYLVKRTGEKVFLECVQDMDHENMFWYRQDPGLGLRLIYFSYDVKMKEKGDIPEGYSVSREKKERFSLILESASTNQTSMYLCASNIGQGATEAFFGQGTRLTVV.

The chain links TRBV12-3 or TRBV12-4 to TRBJ2-7, with 9 bases aligning to TRBD2. The CDR3 spans 13 residues. V shed 6 bases, J shed 3 bases, and the junction held 3 bases outside the gene matches. The chain's CDR3 is CASRLAGVYEQYF. DNA of the CDR3: TGTGCCAGCAGACTAGCGGGCGTCTACGAGCAGTACTTC.

This sequence joins TRBV15 and TRBJ2-5; TRBD1 matches at 9 bases. Losses at the gene ends were 7 bases for V and 4 bases for J; bases not matched to a gene: 7. The CDR3 loop spans 14 amino acids. The germline V gene encodes CDR1 LNHNV and CDR2 YYDKDF (reference sequence). The CDR3 bases are TGTGCCACCACCCCCACAGGGGGCATAGAGACCCAGTACTTC. Translating it yields CATTPTGGIETQYF.

This chain connects TRBV9 to TRBJ2-5; D is uncertain. The V and J ends lost 4 bases and 1 base respectively, with 8 bases between them. CDR3 length: 13 residues. CDR1 is SGDLS, CDR2 YYNGEE, per germline. CDR3 in DNA: TGTGCCAGCAGCCAAGCTTTCCAAGAGACCCAGTACTTC. As protein: CASSQAFQETQYF.

The V gene is TRBV19, the J gene TRBJ1-6; no definite D call. Germline CDR1 LNHDA, CDR2 SQIVND (reference sequence). Trimming stripped 4 bases from V and 8 bases from J, with 9 bases between. The CDR3 covers 13 residues. The chain's CDR3 is CASSNSPDSPLHF. CDR3 DNA: TGTGCCAGTAGTAACAGCCCCGATTCACCCCTCCACTTT.

The rearrangement joins TRBV3-1 (or the pseudogene TRBV3-2) to TRBJ2-3; the D gene is possibly TRBD1 (6 bases). The CDR3 spans 18 residues. V dropped 5 bases and J dropped 4 bases, with 25 bases sitting between them. The germline CDR1 and CDR2 sequences are LGHDT and YNNKEL (reference sequence). The CDR3 sequence is CASSDTVGGRLNPDTQYF. The CDR3 region has the DNA TGTGCCAGCAGCGATACCGTAGGGGGACGTTTGAACCCAGATACGCAGTATTTT.

The chain combines TRBV4-1 with TRBJ2-4; D perhaps matches TRBD1 (5 bases). Germline V gene lookup returns CDR1 MGHRA and CDR2 YSYEKL. The V gene lost 2 bases and the J gene lost 3 bases, with 20 bases spanning the gap. The length of the CDR3 is 18 residues. This CDR3 is CASSQKGQWGEGKNIQYF. The CDR3 DNA is TGCGCCAGCAGCCAAAAGGGGCAATGGGGCGAAGGCAAAAACATTCAGTACTTC.

The V gene is TRBV3-1 (or the pseudogene TRBV3-2), the J gene TRBJ2-1; possible D gene TRBD2, 5 bases. The V end was cut by 6 bases, the J end by 4 bases, with 10 bases between. Germline CDR1 and CDR2: LGHDT and YNNKEL (reference sequence). The CDR3 length is 13 residues. The chain's CDR3 is CASRPEGYNEQFF. CDR3 DNA sequence: TGTGCCAGCAGACCAGAGGGATACAATGAGCAGTTCTTC.

The chain employs TRBV9 and TRBJ2-1; TRBD1 is a possible D gene (6 bases). This CDR3 contains 15 residues. Looked up from germline, CDR1 is SGDLS and CDR2 is YYNGEE. The germline V and J ends were trimmed by 0 bases and 0 bases, with 7 bases remaining between them. The CDR3 DNA reads TGTGCCAGCAGCGTAGAAGGGGGCTCCTACAATGAGCAGTTCTTC. Translating it yields CASSVEGGSYNEQFF.

This clone appeared once. The DNA of the CDR3 is TGTGCCAGTAGTCGATCCGGACAGGGTGATACGCAGTATTTT. It translates to CASSRSGQGDTQYF. This chain joins TRBV19 and TRBJ2-3, with TRBD1 identical over 8 bases. V was clipped by 5 bases and J by 6 bases; unmatched bases: 7. The CDR3 is 14 amino acids. Germline values: CDR1 LNHDA, CDR2 SQIVND (reference sequence).

V gene TRBV7-2 combines with J gene TRBJ1-2, with D tentatively TRBD1 (5 bases). Germline V gene sequence: CDR1 SGHTA, CDR2 FQGNSA. This CDR3 contains 16 residues. Deletions cut 1 base from V and 2 bases from J, with 14 bases between. The CDR3 is CASSLGWGGTNYGYTF. The CDR3 DNA follows: TGTGCCAGCAGCTTAGGTTGGGGGGGGACCAACTATGGCTACACCTTC.

The rearrangement joins TRBV29-1 to TRBJ1-2, with TRBD1 matching 9 bases. V lost 5 bases and J lost 4; bases outside the gene matches: 14. CDR3 length equals 16 residues. From germline, CDR1 is SQVTM and CDR2 ANQGSEA. CDR3 sequence reads: CSVQGVGTGNLYGYTF. The DNA of the CDR3 is TGCAGCGTTCAGGGCGTAGGGACAGGGAACCTCTATGGCTACACCTTC.

V and J are TRBV3-1 (or the pseudogene TRBV3-2) and TRBJ2-1; TRBD2 matches at 7 bases. This CDR3 spans 16 amino acids. Germline V gene data show CDR1 as LGHDT and CDR2 as YNNKEL (reference sequence). With V trimmed by 1 base and J by 3 bases, 6 bases remained unmatched. The CDR3 here is CASSQGSGAFYNEQFF. DNA for the CDR3: TGTGCCAGCAGCCAAGGAAGCGGGGCGTTCTACAATGAGCAGTTCTTC.

V is TRBV28 and J is TRBJ1-2; TRBD1 might be the D (6 bases). Between the trimmed V and J ends, which lost 6 bases and 5 bases, there was a span of 22 bases. CDR1 MDHEN and CDR2 SYDVKM come from the germline V gene. This CDR3 is built from 16 residues. The CDR3 nucleotides are TGTGCCAGCAGGCCCACCTACCTTGGACAGCTATATGGCTACACCTTC. It encodes CASRPTYLGQLYGYTF.

V gene TRBV9 combines with J gene TRBJ1-6, with D unresolved. Trimming left V 1 base short and J 4 bases short, with 6 bases between. The germline V gene encodes CDR1 SGDLS and CDR2 YYNGEE. This CDR3 is 14 amino acids long. The chain's CDR3 is CASSVMSYNSPLHF. In DNA, the CDR3 is TGTGCCAGCAGCGTAATGAGTTATAATTCACCCCTCCACTTT.

DNA for the CDR3: TGTGCCAGCAGTTACTCGGCCGACAGGGCTTATGGCTACACCTTC. Amino acid sequence: CASSYSADRAYGYTF. This chain joins TRBV6-2 or TRBV6-3 and TRBJ1-2; 7 bases line up with TRBD1. Germline CDR1 and CDR2: MNHEY and SVGEGT. This CDR3 is built from 15 residues. V lost 0 bases and J lost 5; bases outside the gene matches: 6.

The V and J genes are TRBV9 and TRBJ2-1, with TRBD2 matching 14 bases. CDR1 and CDR2 from the germline V gene are SGDLS and YYNGEE. The V and J ends lost 3 bases and 8 bases, in that order; junction bases with no gene match: 7. This CDR3 has 16 amino acids. CDR3 nucleotide sequence: TGTGCCAGCAGCGCCGAATCGGGACTAGCGGGAGATGAGCAGTTCTTC. Its protein is CASSAESGLAGDEQFF.